This T cell receptor (beta chain) was found in a study of cytomegalovirus exposure and HLA in healthy donors. Whole-study findings and limits: From TCR beta sequences, most subjects' HLA-A and HLA-B alleles were reportedly predicted accurately. Later examination showed HLA-associated TCR beta chains had greater clonal expansion than equally common others. Near-uniform donor sequencing depth was presumed by presence/absence analyses. Data from an earlier analysis indicated that most TCR beta V segments were productive either about 90% or about 30% of the time.

Both 60 Vbeta primers and 13 Jbeta primers went into the PCR. Method: immunoSEQ multiplex PCR; TCRdb's copy keeps in-frame clones and lacks some. In the table there are about 140,000 clones, around 78% of which are singletons. This CDR3 region has 17 residues. Losses at the gene ends were 8 bases for V and 7 bases for J; bases not matched to a gene: 17. Per germline, CDR1 SNHLY and CDR2 FYNNEI. A remark on this clone: Its specificity is unknown.

This rearrangement joins TRBV2 to TRBJ2-5, with 12 nucleotides matching TRBD2. The sequencing input was PBMCs. This TCR derives from a woman aged 18-29 years in good health and CMV-seropositive. The CDR3 reads CASLPGLAGGPYGTQYF. CDR3 in DNA: TGTGCCAGCCTCCCGGGGCTAGCGGGGGGGCCGTACGGGACCCAGTACTTC.